The sequence of this T cell receptor beta chain was determined in a study of blood T cells in healthy people across ages. Findings of the study overall: Donors of long life had a larger count of naive CD4+ cells and greater diversity than aged donors. It was not known whether donors were CMV positive (a possible confounder of expanded clonotype changes).

Per the germline V gene, CDR1 is SGDLS and CDR2 is YYNGEE. CDR3 length: 13 amino acids. The V end was cut by 2 bases, the J end by 8 bases, with 11 bases between. Primers used in a second PCR of about 7 to 12 cycles were a sample-barcoded 5' primer and a J-beta primer mix. Researchers report that a template-switch adaptor with 12 random nucleotides tagged each cDNA molecule. Each single sample gave us at least 2.5 million CDR3-containing paired-end reads. Each CDR3 protein gets one entry after TCRdb re-called the 5' RACE reads with MiXCR. The data hold about 1,400,000 distinct CDR3 sequences, with 42% observed a single time. In the case of this clonotype: Its antigen is not identified.

Sequencing was done on a sample of blood. The TCR was taken from a woman younger than 30 in good health. The chain combines TRBV9 with TRBJ1-5; D may be TRBD1 (5 bases). As DNA, the CDR3 is TGTGCCAGCAGCGTGGACGACAGAGAGCCCCAGCATTTT. It translates to CASSVDDREPQHF. Together with reference TRBV9 and TRBJ1-5, the CDR3 gives the full variable domain: DSGVTQTPKHLITATGQRVTLRCSPRSGDLSVYWYQQSLDQGLQFLIQYYNGEERAKGNILERFSAQQFPDLHSELNLSSLELGDSALYFCASSVDDREPQHFGDGTRLSIL.